These T cell receptor beta chains were read from a single sample in a study of blood T cell repertoires in COVID-19. TCRdb keeps only in-frame clones here, not all; method: immunoSEQ multiplex PCR. The sample contains over 55,000 clones, around three quarters of which appear only once. The sample comprised peripheral blood. All receptors come from a woman in her seventies with acute or convalescent COVID-19. Each CDR3 is given with its conserved first and last residue. Each record gives: V gene, J gene, clone size, D gene, CDR3 protein, CDR3 DNA. A D gene is named only where the DNA matches it firmly. Clone size is shown for a subset of rows, as once, few, many or a class of expanded clone.

>TRBV7-2|TRBJ2-5|NA|TRBD2
CASSGTSGGKETQYF
TGTGCCAGCAGCGGAACTAGCGGGGGAAAAGAGACCCAGTACTTC
>TRBV6-4|TRBJ1-5|NA|NA
CASSENPPVADNQPQHF
TGTGCCAGCAGTGAGAACCCTCCAGTGGCTGACAATCAGCCCCAGCATTTT
>TRBV21-1|TRBJ1-2|NA|NA
CASSKNRGRGESFRPYGYTF
TGTGCCAGCAGCAAAAATCGGGGCAGGGGAGAAAGCTTTAGGCCATATGGCTACACCTTC
>TRBV9|TRBJ1-2|NA|NA
CASSVKGSSGYTF
TGTGCCAGCAGCGTTAAGGGGTCGAGCGGCTACACCTTC
>TRBV19|TRBJ1-5|NA|TRBD1
CASSTSPGGSSNQPQHF
TGTGCCAGTAGTACGTCCCCAGGGGGCTCGAGCAATCAGCCCCAGCATTTT
>TRBV15|TRBJ2-3|NA|TRBD1
CATSEGTGGTDTQYF
TGTGCCACCAGCGAGGGGACAGGGGGGACAGATACGCAGTATTTT
>TRBV7-8|TRBJ1-6|NA|NA
CASSLDSYNSPLHF
TGTGCCAGCAGCTTAGACAGCTACAATTCACCCCTCCACTTT
>TRBV4-3|TRBJ1-1|NA|NA
CASSRGGGQNTEAFF
TGCGCCAGCAGCCGGGGAGGGGGGCAGAACACTGAAGCTTTCTTT
>TRBV6-2/TRBV6-3|TRBJ2-7|NA|NA
CASSRRTYEQYF
TGTGCCAGCAGCCGCAGAACCTACGAGCAGTACTTC
>TRBV6-9|TRBJ2-7|once|NA
CASSEGEQYF
TGTGCCAGCTCCGAGGGCGAGCAGTACTTC
>TRBV28|TRBJ1-5|NA|NA
CASSLRGLSFSGGNQPQHF
TGTGCCAGCAGTTTACGGGGCTTATCCTTTTCGGGGGGCAATCAGCCCCAGCATTTT
>TRBV5-4|TRBJ2-5|NA|TRBD1
CASSFWTGAGTQYF
TGTGCCAGCAGCTTCTGGACAGGGGCTGGGACCCAGTACTTC
>TRBV5-1|TRBJ1-1|NA|TRBD1
CASSHGQGGTEAFF
TGCGCCAGCAGCCATGGACAGGGAGGGACTGAAGCTTTCTTT
>TRBV5-1|TRBJ2-5|NA|NA
CASSTVGETQYF
TGCGCCAGCAGTACCGTGGGCGAGACCCAGTACTTC
>TRBV19|TRBJ1-2|NA|TRBD1
CASSMARPGGYGYTF
TGTGCCAGTAGTATGGCCAGGCCAGGGGGCTATGGCTACACCTTC
>TRBV7-9|TRBJ2-3|NA|NA
CASSLVVGVLGADTQYF
TGTGCCAGCAGCTTGGTCGTCGGGGTTCTTGGCGCAGATACGCAGTATTTT
>TRBV27|TRBJ1-5|NA|TRBD1
CASSLFGQGAPQHF
TGTGCCAGCAGTTTGTTTGGACAGGGCGCGCCCCAGCATTTT
>TRBV5-1|TRBJ1-6|NA|NA
CASSLASTGFPSPLHF
TGCGCCAGCAGCTTGGCGTCTACAGGGTTTCCTTCACCCCTCCACTTT
>TRBV5-1|TRBJ2-5|NA|TRBD1
CASGNRGHRETQYF
TGCGCCAGCGGAAACAGGGGGCACAGAGAGACCCAGTACTTC
>TRBV20-1|TRBJ2-3|NA|NA
CSASEAGGADTQYF
TGCAGTGCTAGTGAGGCGGGCGGGGCAGATACGCAGTATTTT
>TRBV7-8|TRBJ1-1|once|NA
CASSLSQETEAFF
TGTGCCAGCAGCCTATCACAGGAAACTGAAGCTTTCTTT
>TRBV7-2|TRBJ2-1|NA|NA
CASSPRGRRAYNEQFF
TGTGCCAGCAGCCCGCGAGGGAGACGCGCCTACAATGAGCAGTTCTTC
>TRBV5-1|TRBJ1-1|NA|NA
CASSVDIEAFF
TGCGCCAGCAGCGTGGACATTGAAGCTTTCTTT
>TRBV6-6|TRBJ1-5|NA|TRBD1
CASSLGGVNQPQHF
TGTGCCAGCAGTTTAGGGGGCGTGAACCAGCCCCAGCATTTT
>TRBV9|TRBJ1-4|NA|TRBD1
CASSPRQGLSEKLFF
TGTGCCAGCAGCCCTCGACAGGGGTTGAGTGAAAAACTGTTTTTT
>TRBV7-9|TRBJ1-1|NA|NA
CASSVMGQNTEAFF
TGTGCCAGCAGCGTCATGGGCCAGAACACTGAAGCTTTCTTT
>TRBV7-7|TRBJ2-5|NA|NA
CASSSTGRGGTQYF
TGTGCCAGCAGCTCGACAGGGCGGGGTGGGACCCAGTACTTC
>TRBV11-1|TRBJ2-7|once|TRBD2
CASSRRGGSFYEQYF
TGTGCCAGCAGCCGGCGGGGGGGATCTTTCTACGAGCAGTACTTC
>TRBV9|TRBJ2-2|NA|TRBD2
CASSVASGSLWAELFF
TGTGCCAGCAGCGTAGCTAGCGGGAGTCTATGGGCGGAGCTGTTTTTT
>TRBV3-1/TRBV3-2|TRBJ1-5|NA|NA
CASSPGNRNQPQHF
TGTGCCAGCAGCCCAGGGAACAGAAATCAGCCCCAGCATTTT
>TRBV27|TRBJ1-3|NA|NA
CASSLNTVTSGNTIYF
TGTGCCAGCAGTTTAAATACAGTGACCTCTGGAAACACCATATATTTT
>TRBV4-1|TRBJ2-5|NA|NA
CASSLRLLRGGEETQYF
TGCGCCAGCAGCCTTAGACTTTTGCGGGGTGGGGAAGAGACCCAGTACTTC
>TRBV2|TRBJ2-7|NA|TRBD1
CATNRGSSYEQYF
TGTGCCACCAACAGGGGGAGCTCCTACGAGCAGTACTTC
>TRBV5-1|TRBJ1-1|NA|TRBD1
CASGEMGTGLQAFF
TGCGCCAGCGGCGAGATGGGGACAGGTCTGCAAGCTTTCTTT
>TRBV18|TRBJ1-5|NA|NA
CASSPSGGYSNQPQHF
TGTGCCAGCTCACCATCCGGGGGTTATAGCAATCAGCCCCAGCATTTT
>TRBV27|TRBJ2-1|NA|NA
CASQAGASSYNEQFF
TGTGCCAGCCAGGCGGGGGCGAGCTCCTACAATGAGCAGTTCTTC
>TRBV24-1|TRBJ1-4|NA|NA
CATSDHTGGGEKLFF
TGTGCCACCAGTGATCATACAGGCGGGGGGGAAAAACTGTTTTTT
>TRBV19|TRBJ2-4|NA|TRBD1
CASSRDRNSKNIQYF
TGTGCCAGTAGTAGGGACAGGAACAGCAAAAACATTCAGTACTTC
>TRBV5-8|TRBJ2-2|NA|NA
CASSLSDTIYTGELFF
TGTGCCAGCAGCTTATCGGACACCATATACACCGGGGAGCTGTTTTTT
>TRBV5-1|TRBJ2-7|once|TRBD1
CASSSFRDSYEQYF
TGCGCCAGCAGCTCGTTCCGGGACAGCTACGAGCAGTACTTC
>TRBV27|TRBJ1-1|NA|NA
CASGGGGGTEAFF
TGTGCCAGCGGGGGGGGCGGAGGCACTGAAGCTTTCTTT
>TRBV24-1|TRBJ2-5|NA|TRBD2
CATSDRGASGRALDETQYF
TGTGCCACCAGTGATAGAGGCGCTAGCGGGAGGGCCTTGGATGAGACCCAGTACTTC
>TRBV6-5|TRBJ1-5|few|NA
CASRDTGYNQPQHF
TGTGCCAGCAGGGATACAGGGTACAATCAGCCCCAGCATTTT